This TCR beta chain was recorded in a study of shared clonotypes between healthy human individuals (dated by TCRdb to about 2020). Some background on the complete study: The cohort included three men and two women between 18 and 49 years of age. For each donor, CD4 naive and CD4 memory were each given three plates, CD8 naive was given two plates, and CD8 memory was given one plate. To estimate repertoire size and how much clonotypes are shared between individuals, the study performed deep sequencing of blood TCR repertoires from about 5 healthy adults. Libraries were prepared and TCR repertoires were sequenced by different laboratories using diverse techniques, in order to increase sequencing depth and limit assay-specific biases. Between about 0.8 and 9 billion PBMCs per donor were obtained by leukapheresis.

What the work shows at the level of the full study, not this receptor alone: Sampling was restricted to blood, and TCR repertoires in tissue are likely to differ from TCR repertoires in blood. Based on pairwise subsampling, the degree of clonotype sharing among donors was expected to be affected by sequencing depth. The genetic and exposure-history diversity represented was limited by the small number of donors. Even with the large sequencing depth, rarefaction of the sorted-subset datasets indicated that sequencing was incomplete. Naive subsets generally had larger estimated clonotype richness than memory subsets. Across a handful of donors, 4.5% to 6.5% of naive CD4, 3% to 4% of naive CD8, approximately 2.5% of memory CD4, and 0.4% of memory CD8 clonotypes were shared. Higher generation probabilities were observed for clonotypes shared by all four sorted-subset donors than for non-shared clonotypes.

CDR1 and CDR2 are drawn from the germline V gene: MDHEN, SYDVKM. Including the terminal cysteine and phenylalanine, the CDR3 comprises 15 residues. Only the CDR3 portion is preserved as DNA: 45 bases, with reading frame beginning at the first base. Trimming takes 7 bases from V and 0 bases from J, and the germline ends sit 15 bases apart. Using the deep immunoSEQ assay, multiplex PCR amplified TCR CDR3 regions from genomic DNA. For each cell subset, the extracted genomic DNA was distributed evenly across all wells of several immunoSEQ 96-well plates, and each plate served as one replicate. Each replicate PCR for sorted subsets received around 200 ng genomic DNA, equal to about 30,000 T cell genomes. Purified libraries were quantified with a Qubit 3.0 fluorometer, sized on a Bioanalyzer 2100, and re-quantified with the KAPA Library Quantification kit. Every immunoSEQ 96-well plate was sequenced on a dedicated single-read 150-cycle Illumina NextSeq 550 flow cell. The authors processed their data as follows. The immunoSEQ output contained only junctional sequences without quality scores, so filtering could not match that applied to full-length reads. Sequences were annotated with PyIR, a Python wrapper for IgBLAST v1.9, and V/J genes and CDR3 were assigned using IMGT germline references. Any read was removed if the V/J assignment was weak (E-value above 1e-6), the CDR3 was missing, or the read contained stop codons, out-of-frame junctions, or ambiguous translated residues. V3J clonotypes were defined by identical inferred V gene, J gene, and CDR3 amino acid sequence. Percentage overlap between repertoires was calculated by dividing the number of shared unique clonotypes by the size of the smaller repertoire. Repertoire richness was assessed with RTK rarefaction, the Chao1 estimator, and Recon v2.1 estimates of unobserved clonotypes. For all TCRbeta clonotypes obtained by the gDNA method from several donors, generation probabilities were computed with OLGA. TCRdb provides this immuneACCESS table in a form limited to in-frame rearrangements. Some clones are lacking; in checked studies, under half of them reflect an unresolved V gene, and why the rest are absent is not known. V and J calls and clone size are those listed in that table; D and trimming were worked out from the DNA. The sample table shows about 1.1 million clones, and 70% to 80% are seen once. The ten top clones hold under 0.6% of the sample.

The donors were healthy, HIV-negative adults with no recently reported acute infections or vaccinations. All donors were Caucasian adults living in Nashville, Tennessee, USA. Magnetic negative selection was used to enrich CD4+ T cells, after which naive cells were positively selected on CD45RA and the negative fraction became the memory subset. Blood was obtained by leukapheresis, after which PBMCs were separated by Ficoll-Histopaque density gradient centrifugation and cryopreserved in liquid nitrogen vapor phase. Analytical flow cytometry was used to check the purity and quantity of every magnetically sorted T cell population. Genomic DNA was isolated from every sorted fraction and measured by UV absorbance on a Nanodrop 2000c. This clone was found once. What this receptor recognizes is not known. No much larger clone is present one base from it, and per-base qualities are unavailable.

The origin of this receptor is a man aged 18 to 35 in good health. Some clones in this sample may be carry-over from other donors' samples. The sequenced sample consisted of memory CD4+ T cells from PBMCs. The cell subset or site label of this sample denotes: CD45RA-negative fraction. This chain is built from TRBV28 and TRBJ1-1; TRBD1 is a possible D gene, resting on 5 matching bases. CDR3 reads: CASTGATAMNTEAFF. The nucleotide sequence is given as TGTGCCAGCACCGGGGCCACTGCCATGAACACTGAAGCTTTCTTT.